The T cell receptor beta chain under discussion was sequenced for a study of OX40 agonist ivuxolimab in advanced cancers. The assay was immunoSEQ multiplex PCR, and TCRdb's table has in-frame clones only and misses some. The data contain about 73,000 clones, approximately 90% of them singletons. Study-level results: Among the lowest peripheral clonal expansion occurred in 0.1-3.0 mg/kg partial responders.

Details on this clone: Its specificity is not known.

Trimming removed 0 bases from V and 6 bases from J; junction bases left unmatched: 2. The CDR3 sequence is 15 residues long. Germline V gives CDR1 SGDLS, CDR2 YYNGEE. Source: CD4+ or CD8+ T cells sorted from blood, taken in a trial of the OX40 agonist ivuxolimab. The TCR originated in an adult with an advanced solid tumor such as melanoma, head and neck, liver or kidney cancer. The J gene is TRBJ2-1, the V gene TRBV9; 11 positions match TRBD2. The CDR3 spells CASSVGLAGGNEQFF. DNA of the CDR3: TGTGCCAGCAGCGTAGGTCTAGCGGGGGGCAATGAGCAGTTCTTC.